This T cell receptor beta chain was obtained from a study of blood T cells in healthy people across ages. The second PCR ran roughly 7 to 11 cycles with a sample-barcoded 5' primer and J-beta primers. Every cDNA was tagged by a template-switch adaptor with 12 random nucleotides. TCRdb passed the 5' RACE reads through MiXCR, listing each CDR3 protein once. The sample consists of roughly 1.9 million distinct CDR3 sequences, about two fifths of them appearing once. Per sample, at least 5 micrograms of total RNA were extracted. This clonotype originated in a human donor in good health. The source material was blood.

DNA of the CDR3: TGTGCCAGCAGTTCCCGGGACGTCTCCATCGGGTACGAGCAGTACTTC. It encodes CASSSRDVSIGYEQYF. The chain has TRBV6-2 or TRBV6-3 and TRBJ2-7; either TRBD1 or TRBD2 may fit D (5 bases each). This CDR3 is built from 16 residues. V was clipped by 4 bases and J by 4 bases, with 20 bases between them. Germline assignment: CDR1 MNHEY and CDR2 SVGEGT.